Listed below are T cell receptor beta chains from one sample, sequenced in a study of shared clonotypes between healthy human individuals. TCRdb's table, derived via immunoSEQ multiplex PCR, lists solely in-frame clones and lacks some. The sample yields hundreds of thousands of clones, approximately 95% seen once. The sequenced sample consisted of naive CD8+ T cells sorted from blood. The origin of the receptors is a woman aged 25-40 years in good health. The CDR3 runs from the conserved cysteine through the conserved F or W. A D gene is named only where the DNA matches it firmly. Clone sizes are given selectively: once, few, many, or a class where the clone is expanded.

TRBV28,TRBD1,once,TRBJ1-5,TGTGCCAGCAGTTTATCCTTGGGACAGGCGGTAGGTAATCAGCCCCAGCATTTT,CASSLSLGQAVGNQPQHF
TRBV9,NA,NA,TRBJ2-3,TGTGCCAGCAGCGAGCAGACAGATACGCAGTATTTT,CASSEQTDTQYF
TRBV27,TRBD2,NA,TRBJ2-1,TGTGCCAGCAGTGCTAGCGGGCCCTACAATGAGCAGTTCTTC,CASSASGPYNEQFF
TRBV6-1,NA,few,TRBJ1-1,TGTGCCAGCAGTGAAGGACAAAACACTGAAGCTTTCTTT,CASSEGQNTEAFF
TRBV4-1,NA,NA,TRBJ2-7,TGCGCCAGCAGCCCCTCCCCGGGGGAGCTATTCTACGAGCAGTACTTC,CASSPSPGELFYEQYF
TRBV13,NA,NA,TRBJ2-7,TGTGCCAGCAGCCTCCCTCGGAGCTCCTACGAGCAGTACTTC,CASSLPRSSYEQYF
TRBV29-1,NA,NA,TRBJ2-3,TGCAGCGTTGACCGATGGGCGGGAAGCACAGATACGCAGTATTTT,CSVDRWAGSTDTQYF
TRBV7-6,NA,NA,TRBJ2-6,TGTGCCAGCAGCTTAGCGGGGTCTGGGGCCAACGTCCTGACTTTC,CASSLAGSGANVLTF
TRBV5-4,NA,few,TRBJ1-1,TGTGCCAGCAGCCGGGACTCTGAAGCTTTCTTT,CASSRDSEAFF
TRBV19,NA,NA,TRBJ2-7,TGTGCCAGTAGTATGGTCCTAGCGAGCTACGAGCAGTACTTC,CASSMVLASYEQYF
TRBV11-2,TRBD1,once,TRBJ2-1,TGTGCCAGCAGCTATGGCAGGGGGTTTTACAATGAGCAGTTCTTC,CASSYGRGFYNEQFF
TRBV7-2,NA,NA,TRBJ2-7,TGTGCCAGCAGCCAACCGGACAACTCCTACGAGCAGTACTTC,CASSQPDNSYEQYF
TRBV6-5,TRBD2,NA,TRBJ2-7,TGTGCCAGCAGAGAGACCGGGACTAGCAAGGTCGAGCAGTACTTC,CASRETGTSKVEQYF
TRBV28,NA,NA,TRBJ1-5,TGTGCCAGCAGTCCTCATCTGAGCAATCAGCCCCAGCATTTT,CASSPHLSNQPQHF
TRBV10-1,TRBD2,NA,TRBJ2-2,TGCGCCAGCAGTGACGCGCGGGAGTGGGACACCGGGGAGCTGTTTTTT,CASSDAREWDTGELFF
TRBV9,TRBD2,once,TRBJ2-1,TGTGCCAGCAGCGCACTAGCGGGAAGTAATGAGCAGTTCTTC,CASSALAGSNEQFF
TRBV30,TRBD1,NA,TRBJ1-1,TGTGCCTGGAATGTTTGGACAGGGGGGACTGAAGCTTTCTTT,CAWNVWTGGTEAFF
TRBV7-6,TRBD1,NA,TRBJ2-7,TGTGCCAGCAGCCCAGGGACAGGGACATACGAGCAGTACTTC,CASSPGTGTYEQYF
TRBV4-2,TRBD1,NA,TRBJ2-7,TGTGCCAGCAGCCAACCGGGACAGTCCTACGAGCAGTACTTC,CASSQPGQSYEQYF
TRBV27,NA,NA,TRBJ2-7,TGTGCCAGCAGAAGAGGACAGTACGAGCAGTACTTC,CASRRGQYEQYF
TRBV25-1,NA,once,TRBJ2-7,TGTGCCAGCAGTGAGGTGCGAGGACAGCAGTACTTC,CASSEVRGQQYF
TRBV5-3,TRBD2,NA,TRBJ2-1,TGTGCCAGAAGCTTGAGCTTGGGGGCTAGCGGGGCCCCGAACCTCTACAATGAGCAGTTCTTC,CARSLSLGASGAPNLYNEQFF
TRBV6-5,TRBD1,NA,TRBJ1-4,TGTGCCAGCAGTTACGGACAGGGGGATGAAAAACTGTTTTTT,CASSYGQGDEKLFF
TRBV7-8,NA,NA,TRBJ1-3,TGTGCCAGCAGCTTATGGGGACACTCCTCTGGAAACACCATATATTTT,CASSLWGHSSGNTIYF
TRBV27,NA,NA,TRBJ2-1,TGTGCCAGCAGTATCCGGGACAACTACAATGAGCAGTTCTTC,CASSIRDNYNEQFF
TRBV13,NA,NA,TRBJ2-5,TGTGCCAGCAGCTCATCTTCTGGGAACCTCCAGGGGACCCAGTACTTC,CASSSSSGNLQGTQYF
TRBV11-2,NA,few,TRBJ2-7,TGTGCCAGCACTACGAGGGATGGACCCTACGAGCAGTACTTC,CASTTRDGPYEQYF
TRBV5-1,NA,NA,TRBJ1-1,TGCGCCAGCAGCCCACGCTACCCACAGGGCCCCATGAACACTGAAGCTTTCTTT,CASSPRYPQGPMNTEAFF
TRBV6-1,TRBD1,NA,TRBJ1-5,TGTGCCAGCACCCGGGACAGAATAGATCAGCAGCCCCAGCATTTT,CASTRDRIDQQPQHF
TRBV9,NA,NA,TRBJ2-3,TGTGCCAGCAGCGTAGGGGACACTAGCACAGATACGCAGTATTTT,CASSVGDTSTDTQYF
TRBV10-2,TRBD1,once,TRBJ2-7,TGCGCCAGCAATCCCCCGGGACAGGGCTACGAGCAGTACTTC,CASNPPGQGYEQYF
TRBV27,NA,NA,TRBJ1-2,TGTGCCAGCAGTTCGAGTGGCTATGGCTACACCTTC,CASSSSGYGYTF
TRBV21-1,NA,NA,TRBJ2-6,TGTGCCAGCAGCGGAGGGGGCTCTGGGGCCAACGTCCTGACTTTC,CASSGGGSGANVLTF
TRBV5-6,NA,NA,TRBJ2-3,TGTGCCAGCAGCTTCGTGGGGGCAGGTCCAGATACGCAGTATTTT,CASSFVGAGPDTQYF
TRBV28,TRBD1,NA,TRBJ1-5,TGTGCCAGCGACATCCGAACAGGGGCCTATAGCAATCAGCCCCAGCATTTT,CASDIRTGAYSNQPQHF
TRBV5-5,NA,NA,TRBJ2-7,TGTGCCAGCAGCTCTCCGGACACCACCTACGAGCAGTACTTC,CASSSPDTTYEQYF
TRBV29-1,TRBD1,NA,TRBJ1-2,TGCAGCGTTCAGGGGGAGGACTATGGCTACACCTTC,CSVQGEDYGYTF
TRBV5-4,TRBD1,NA,TRBJ1-3,TGTGCCAGCAGCTTCGCAGGGGGATACTCTGGAAACACCATATATTTT,CASSFAGGYSGNTIYF
TRBV19,NA,NA,TRBJ2-7,TGTGCCAGTAGTATAGGCTACATTACAGGTCCCTACGAGCAGTACTTC,CASSIGYITGPYEQYF
TRBV5-4,TRBD1,NA,TRBJ2-1,TGTGCCAGCCGACGGACAGGGGACTACAATGAGCAGTTCTTC,CASRRTGDYNEQFF
TRBV10-3,NA,NA,TRBJ2-7,TGTGCCATCAGTGAGTCGACTCCTATGGCGGATGCCTACGAGCAGTACTTC,CAISESTPMADAYEQYF
TRBV6-1,NA,NA,TRBJ1-2,TGTGCCAGCAGTGACTCGGGGATTCCTGTCGCCACCTTC,CASSDSGIPVATF
TRBV9,NA,NA,TRBJ1-1,TGTGCCAGCAGCGTAGGAAGGTGGGGAGGGGACACTGAAGCTTTCTTT,CASSVGRWGGDTEAFF
TRBV15,NA,NA,TRBJ2-1,TGTGCCACCAGCAGAGACCTCGCGTCCCTCGCGAGCAATGAGCAGTTCTTC,CATSRDLASLASNEQFF
TRBV2,TRBD1,NA,TRBJ2-7,TGTGCCAGCACTGGACAGGGAAACGCCGAGGGAACCTACGAGCAGTACTTC,CASTGQGNAEGTYEQYF
TRBV27,NA,NA,TRBJ2-5,TGTGCCAGCAGGACGGGACTTGGAGAGCAGTACTTC,CASRTGLGEQYF
TRBV4-2,NA,NA,TRBJ2-3,TGTGCCAGCAGCCAAGTGGCTAGCGCGTACACAGATACGCAGTATTTT,CASSQVASAYTDTQYF
TRBV6-6,TRBD2,NA,TRBJ2-1,TGTGCCAGCAGTTACAAGGGACTAGCATACAATGAGCAGTTCTTC,CASSYKGLAYNEQFF
TRBV7-2,TRBD2,NA,TRBJ2-7,TGTGCCAGCAGCTGGGGACTAGCGGGCGACTACGAGCAGTACTTC,CASSWGLAGDYEQYF
TRBV5-6,NA,NA,TRBJ1-1,TGTGCCAGCAGCTTGGGCTCGGGGGAAGCTTTCTTT,CASSLGSGEAFF
TRBV6-1,NA,NA,TRBJ1-1,TGTGCCAGCAGTGATTTCGGCGCATTGAACACTGAAGCTTTCTTT,CASSDFGALNTEAFF
TRBV27,NA,few,TRBJ1-1,TGTGCCAGCTTCCGACGAGAAGCTTTCTTT,CASFRREAFF
TRBV27,NA,NA,TRBJ2-1,TGTGCCAGCATCACCGGGAATGAGCAGTTCTTC,CASITGNEQFF
TRBV29-1,NA,NA,TRBJ2-2,TGCAGCGTTGAGGGGACCTCCGGGGAGCTGTTTTTT,CSVEGTSGELFF
TRBV5-4,TRBD1,NA,TRBJ2-7,TGTGCCAGCAGCCCTGACAGGGACGAGCAGTACTTC,CASSPDRDEQYF
TRBV27,NA,NA,TRBJ2-2,TGTGCCAGCACCATGCCAGGAGGGGGGGAGCTGTTTTTT,CASTMPGGGELFF
TRBV2,NA,NA,TRBJ2-7,TGTGCCAGCAGTGATTGGTACGAGCAGTACTTC,CASSDWYEQYF